The 14 T cell receptor beta chains presented below share a single source sample, sequenced in a study of immune characterization of retroperitoneal liposarcoma. Using its own MiXCR run on the PCR reads, TCRdb lists one record per CDR3 protein. The sample yields roughly 10,000 distinct CDR3 sequences, 28% seen once. The sequenced sample was tumor tissue. These TCRs come from a male donor with retroperitoneal liposarcoma.

This clonotype turned up a few times. This chain uses TRBV10-3 with TRBJ2-1; weak D call: TRBD2 (7 bases). CDR3 length equals 12 residues. CDR1 is ENHRY, CDR2 SYGVKD, per germline. Deletions cut 4 bases from V and 10 bases from J, with 11 bases between. The CDR3 loop reads CAISGGGGEQFF. The CDR3 nucleotides are TGTGCCATCAGTGGAGGCGGGGGCGAGCAGTTCTTC.

This clonotype is categorized as medium-sized (0.01 to 0.1%). The chain carries TRBV6-6 and TRBJ2-1, with D perhaps matching TRBD1 or TRBD2 (6 bases each). Trimming removed 2 bases at V and 13 bases at J, with 18 bases between. This CDR3 is 14 amino acids long. Per germline, CDR1 MNHNY and CDR2 SVGAGI (reference sequence). Written as DNA, the CDR3 is TGTGCCAGCAGTTACCGACGCACGGGGGCGCCCCAGTTCTTC. It translates to CASSYRRTGAPQFF.

This clonotype was observed a few times. The V and J genes are TRBV6-6 and TRBJ2-1; D is unresolved. The J call may be in error: the DNA end matches TRBJ2-7 better. Germline V gene lookup returns CDR1 MNHNY and CDR2 SVGAGI (reference sequence). This CDR3 has 18 amino acids. CDR3 in amino acids: CASSYYADLPGSYNEQYF. The CDR3 DNA reads as TGTGCCAGCAGTTACTACGCTGACCTCCCCGGGTCCTACAATGAGCAGTACTTC.

This clonotype was observed a handful of times. A single base separates this from a much larger clone, so it may be a read error. The chain joins TRBV6-1 to TRBJ2-7; 14 bases line up with TRBD2. Germline-derived CDR1 and CDR2 are MNHNS and SASEGT. The CDR3 totals 16 residues. Trimming took 7 bases from V and 4 from J; bases not matched to a gene: 9. The CDR3 coding sequence is TGTGCCAGCATAAAGACTAGCGGGGGGGTCAATTACGAGCAGTACTTC. Protein product: CASIKTSGGVNYEQYF.

This clonotype was seen at least ten times. The chain recombines TRBV12-3 or TRBV12-4 with TRBJ1-2; a weak D match, TRBD1 (6 bases). With 3 bases removed from V and 3 bases from J, the gap between germline ends came to 11 bases. The CDR3 has 14 residues. CDR3 DNA: TGTGCCAGCAGTTTCAGGGGTGTTGACTATGGCTACACCTTC. This encodes CASSFRGVDYGYTF.

The table lists this clonotype with a few counts. V gene TRBV6-1 combines with J gene TRBJ2-3, with TRBD1 matching 7 bases. The CDR3 has 16 amino acids. The V gene end was trimmed by 1 base and the J gene end by 3 bases; junction bases not matched to a gene: 7. Germline V lookup: CDR1 MNHNS, CDR2 SASEGT. The CDR3: CASSEGQGRRTDTQYF. In DNA, the CDR3 is TGTGCCAGCAGTGAAGGACAGGGTAGGAGGACAGATACGCAGTATTTT.

In this sample, this clonotype turned up a few times. The CDR3 DNA reads as TGTGCCAGCGGCCAGGGGACAGGTCCCTACAATGAGCAGTTCTTC. This codes for CASGQGTGPYNEQFF. The chain has TRBV7-6 and TRBJ2-1, with 8 bases fitting TRBD1. The CDR3 has 15 residues. J was trimmed by 2 bases and V by 8 bases; bases with no gene match: 8. Looked up from germline, CDR1 is SGHVS and CDR2 is FNYEAQ.

Sample share makes this clonotype medium-sized. The chain joins TRBV6-1 to TRBJ2-1; D is undetermined. The CDR3 is 16 amino acids. V dropped 2 bases and J dropped 0 bases, with 11 bases sitting between them. Germline V gives CDR1 MNHNS, CDR2 SASEGT. CDR3 sequence: CASSERQVSSYNEQFF. In nucleotides, the CDR3 is TGTGCCAGCAGTGAACGGCAGGTTAGCTCCTACAATGAGCAGTTCTTC.

Remarks on this clonotype: A single base separates this from a much larger clone, so it may be a read error. The CDR3 region has the DNA TGTGCCAGCAGTTTATGGGGCCCGGACAATGATCAGTTCTTC. Amino acids: CASSLWGPDNDQFF. V usage is TRBV12-3 or TRBV12-4 and J usage is TRBJ2-1; tentative D call: TRBD1 (5 bases). This CDR3 contains 14 residues.

This clonotype has ten or more counts. The V call is TRBV6-1, the J call TRBJ2-5, with D perhaps TRBD2 (6 bases). From germline, CDR1 is MNHNS and CDR2 SASEGT. Trimming removed 8 bases from V and 4 bases from J, with 14 bases in between. This CDR3 is built from 13 residues. The CDR3 loop is CASWDSVGETQYF. CDR3 DNA sequence: TGTGCCAGCTGGGACTCCGTGGGAGAGACCCAGTACTTC.

This clonotype was picked up a small number of times. The chain couples TRBV11-2 to TRBJ1-6, with D unclear. Germline V gives CDR1 SGHAT, CDR2 FQNNGV. This CDR3 contains 13 residues. With 3 bases removed from V and 10 bases from J, the gap between germline ends came to 10 bases. CDR3 sequence (DNA): TGTGCCAGCAGCTTGAAAGAGAACTCACCCCTCCACTTT. Protein sequence: CASSLKENSPLHF.

This clonotype was seen a handful of times. The chain couples TRBV6-6 to TRBJ2-1; D perhaps matches TRBD1 (5 bases). Per germline, CDR1 MNHNY and CDR2 SVGAGI (reference sequence). Trimming took off 4 bases at V and 10 bases at J, with 17 bases between the two ends. This CDR3 spans 14 amino acids. CDR3 amino acids: CASSSPQGGYEQFF. The CDR3 DNA sequence: TGTGCCAGCAGTTCCCCCCAGGGTGGCTACGAGCAGTTCTTC.

The chain carries TRBV12-3 or TRBV12-4 and TRBJ1-2; TRBD1 agrees at 8 bases. The CDR3 extends over 19 amino acids. V shed 3 bases and J 6 bases; nucleotides not matched to a gene: 21. CDR3 bases: TGTGCCAGCAGTTTTAGTTACGGGGCAGGGGGCGTGTGGGAGGATGGCTACACCTTC. Translation: CASSFSYGAGGVWEDGYTF.

This clonotype was observed a handful of times. This chain joins TRBV7-6 and TRBJ2-3; D may be TRBD1 or TRBD2 (5 bases each). Germline CDR1 is SGHVS and CDR2 is FNYEAQ. V lost 1 base and J lost 3, with 17 bases in between. The CDR3 consists of 17 residues. This CDR3 is CASSLEDLTEGTDTQYF. DNA of the CDR3: TGTGCCAGCAGCTTAGAGGACTTGACTGAGGGGACAGATACGCAGTATTTT. The variable domain in full, completed from reference TRBV7-6 and TRBJ2-3, reads GAGVSQSPRYKVTKRGQDVALRCDPISGHVSLYWYRQALGQGPEFLTYFNYEAQQDKSGLPNDRFSAERPEGSISTLTIQRTEQRDSAMYRCASSLEDLTEGTDTQYFGPGTRLTVL.